This T cell receptor beta chain was documented in a study of T-cell memory formation after mild COVID-19. About the research overall: Clusters were largely donor specific. The study, taken as a whole, reports: Contracting clones, day 15 to 85, had balanced CD4/CD8, and later expanders favored CD4+.

TCRdb redid the calling of the 5' RACE reads with MiXCR, one entry per CDR3 protein. The repertoire holds roughly 510,000 distinct CDR3 sequences, around 15% seen once, with less than 10% in the top ten. Concerning this clonotype: The antigen is undetermined.

The CDR3 is 15 amino acids. V shed 2 bases and J 4 bases; nucleotides not matched to a gene: 7. Sequencing used PBMCs or a T cell subset sorted from them (not recorded which). This chain uses TRBV12-3 or TRBV12-4 with TRBJ2-5; 7 bases fit TRBD2. The TCR was taken from an adult woman who had mild COVID-19 (a few samples of this study predate the infection). Cell type and time point are not known. The CDR3 sequence: CASSLWRESGETQYF. The CDR3, as DNA: TGTGCCAGCAGTTTATGGCGGGAGTCCGGAGAGACCCAGTACTTC.